This T cell receptor beta chain was identified in a study of blood T cell repertoires in COVID-19. Between the trimmed V and J ends, which lost 4 bases and 0 bases, there was a span of 14 bases. Germline V gene sequence: CDR1 SGHNT, CDR2 YYREEE (reference sequence). The CDR3 extends over 17 amino acids. Using immunoSEQ multiplex PCR, the repertoire was profiled, and TCRdb retains in-frame clones only, with some absent. The sample yields approximately 260,000 clones, 82% seen once. Sequences were obtained from peripheral blood. This chain links TRBV5-4 with TRBJ1-6; weak D call: TRBD1 (6 bases). The receptor's source is a woman at least 80 years old with active or convalescent COVID-19. The DNA of the CDR3 is TGTGCCAGCAGCCCAGACAGGCTGAGCTCCTATAATTCACCCCTCCACTTT. Translating it yields CASSPDRLSSYNSPLHF.